The text below deals with one T cell receptor beta chain. No antigen is known for it. Profiling relied on immunoSEQ multiplex PCR, and the TCRdb table lists in-frame clones only, not all of them. The sample includes roughly 380,000 clones, around 84% of them seen just once. This record belongs to a study of Ad26.COV2.S vaccination and SARS-CoV-2 variants. Study-wide points: Vaccine and placebo recipients had similar non-spike TCR breadth.

Treatment indicated: some 20 received Ad26.COV2.S at low or high dose, single or two shots; 5 received placebo; per-sample allocation not given. Samples were taken on day 63 after the first vaccine or placebo injection. The individual, an adult aged 18-55 years, was a donor in Boston. Material: peripheral blood, obtained in a trial of Ad26.COV2.S vaccine versus placebo. This TCR was recovered from a person aged 18 to 65 who received the Ad26.COV2.S COVID-19 vaccine or a placebo.

The CDR3 here is CASSMQGPTVGEQYF. The CDR3 region has the DNA TGTGCCAGCAGCATGCAGGGACCGACTGTCGGCGAGCAGTACTTC. The chain has TRBV6-5 and TRBJ2-7, with D perhaps matching TRBD1 or TRBD2 (5 bases each). The CDR3 contains 15 residues. In germline, CDR1 is MNHEY, CDR2 SVGAGI. Trimming shortened V by 6 bases and J by 6 bases, and 21 bases separated the two germline ends.